This entry lists 18 T cell receptor beta chains sequenced from one sample in a study of blood T cell repertoires in COVID-19. Repertoires were generated with immunoSEQ multiplex PCR, while TCRdb's copy carries only in-frame clones and drops some. Among some 300,000 clones listed, approximately 88% were seen once. The source material was peripheral blood. These receptors came from a woman in her 30s who had recovered from COVID-19.

The V call is TRBV9, the J call TRBJ2-7; the D gene is possibly TRBD1 (6 bases). The germline CDR1 and CDR2 sequences are SGDLS and YYNGEE. Trimming removed 1 base at V and 2 bases at J, with 10 bases between. The CDR3 has 14 amino acids. DNA of the CDR3: TGTGCCAGCAGCGTAAGTCCAGGGGCCTACGAGCAGTACTTC. The encoded protein is CASSVSPGAYEQYF.

This clone was detected only a few times. The chain carries TRBV6-2 or TRBV6-3 and TRBJ1-1; tentative D call: TRBD1 (6 bases). Germline V gene sequence: CDR1 MNHEY, CDR2 SVGEGT. The CDR3 extends over 14 amino acids. V was pared by 6 bases and J by 1 base, with 12 bases between. The CDR3 DNA reads TGTGCCAGCAGCGATCAGGGGAAGAACACTGAAGCTTTCTTT. Protein product: CASSDQGKNTEAFF.

The chain combines TRBV7-8 with TRBJ2-2; D gene uncertain. The germline V and J ends were trimmed by 2 bases and 3 bases, with 4 bases remaining between them. The length of the CDR3 is 13 residues. Germline lookup yields CDR1 SGHVS and CDR2 FQNEAQ. The CDR3 DNA is TGTGCCAGCAGCTTACCCGACACCGGGGAGCTGTTTTTT. It translates to CASSLPDTGELFF.

V usage is TRBV2 and J usage is TRBJ2-1; maybe TRBD1 (5 bases). Trimming took 6 bases from V and 6 from J, leaving 9 bases between them. The CDR3 runs 12 residues. Germline V lookup: CDR1 SNHLY, CDR2 FYNNEI. The CDR3 coding sequence is TGTGCCAGCAGAGACAGCCTCAATGAGCAGTTCTTC. Translation: CASRDSLNEQFF. The full variable domain, with the rest looked up from reference TRBV2 and TRBJ2-1, is EPEVTQTPSHQVTQMGQEVILRCVPISNHLYFYWYRQILGQKVEFLVSFYNNEISEKSEIFDDQFSVERPDGSNFTLKIRSTKLEDSAMYFCASRDSLNEQFFGPGTRLTVL.

The chain has TRBV3-1 (or the pseudogene TRBV3-2) and TRBJ1-3; TRBD1 matches 7 bases. Trimming took 0 bases from V and 1 from J; bases not matched to a gene: 9. Germline CDR1 LGHDT, CDR2 YNNKEL (reference sequence). CDR3 length: 18 residues. DNA of the CDR3: TGTGCCAGCAGCCAAGAAGTGGGCACAGGGGATTCTGGAAACACCATATATTTT. It specifies CASSQEVGTGDSGNTIYF.

This clone was picked up one time. CDR3 DNA: TGTGCCGGGGACAGGGGACGTACTGAAGCTTTCTTT. Protein sequence: CAGDRGRTEAFF. The chain joins TRBV30 to TRBJ1-1; 10 bases are a match to TRBD1. The germline CDR1 and CDR2 sequences are GTSNPN and SVGIG (reference sequence). This CDR3 region has 12 residues. Trimming removed 8 bases from V and 5 bases from J; junction bases left unmatched: 5.

The V call is TRBV7-2, the J call TRBJ1-2; tentatively, D is TRBD1 (5 bases). V was cut by 5 bases and J by 4 bases, with 17 bases left in between. The CDR3 totals 15 residues. Germline V gene data show CDR1 as SGHTA and CDR2 as FQGNSA. DNA of the CDR3: TGTGCCAGCAGCCCCACGCCGGGGAGGGGCTATGGCTACACCTTC. It yields the protein CASSPTPGRGYGYTF.

This chain joins TRBV4-2 and TRBJ2-5; TRBD2 matches 11 bases. The germline CDR1 and CDR2 sequences are LGHNA and YNFKEQ. The CDR3 runs 14 residues. With 2 bases clipped from V and 5 bases from J, the junction kept 1 base outside the gene matches. CDR3 coding DNA: TGTGCCAGCAGCCAATTAGCGGGGGGGGAGACCCAGTACTTC. As protein: CASSQLAGGETQYF.

The chain is built from TRBV11-3 and TRBJ2-6, with no clear D. This CDR3 region has 13 residues. The ends were cut back, 3 bases at V and 4 bases at J, with 4 bases in the middle. From germline, CDR1 is SGHNT and CDR2 YENEEA. CDR3: CASSFRGANVLTF. As DNA, the CDR3 is TGTGCCAGCAGCTTCCGGGGGGCCAACGTCCTGACTTTC.

This chain joins TRBV7-9 and TRBJ1-1; 7 bases map to TRBD1. The germline V gene encodes CDR1 SEHNR and CDR2 FQNEAQ (reference sequence). The CDR3 spans 14 residues. Trimming removed 2 bases from V and 11 bases from J; junction bases left unmatched: 11. DNA of the CDR3: TGTGCCAGCAGCTTAATCCTGACAGGGACGAATGCTTTCTTT. Its protein is CASSLILTGTNAFF.

The chain couples TRBV5-1 to TRBJ2-3, with a tentative D call TRBD1 (5 bases). The V gene's germline CDR1 is SGHRS and CDR2 YFSETQ. Trimming shortened V by 4 bases and J by 3 bases, and 9 bases separated the two germline ends. The CDR3 runs 13 residues. The CDR3 DNA reads TGCGCCAGCAGCCCCCAGGGAACAGATACGCAGTATTTT. Protein: CASSPQGTDTQYF.

The rearrangement uses TRBV4-2 and TRBJ2-3; 11 bases line up with TRBD2. V shed 1 base and J 1 base; nucleotides not matched to a gene: 1. The CDR3 is 16 residues long. Germline loops: CDR1 LGHNA, CDR2 YNFKEQ. The CDR3 bases are TGTGCCAGCAGCCAAGTACTAGCGGGGGGCACAGATACGCAGTATTTT. It specifies CASSQVLAGGTDTQYF.

CDR3 DNA: TGTGCCAGTAGTCTATGGACAGGCCCCACAGATACGCAGTATTTT. This gives the protein CASSLWTGPTDTQYF. The chain recombines TRBV19 with TRBJ2-3, with TRBD1 matching 7 bases. The CDR3 length is 15 residues. J was trimmed by 2 bases and V by 5 bases; bases with no gene match: 7. From germline, CDR1 is LNHDA and CDR2 SQIVND (reference sequence).

The chain is built from TRBV5-1 and TRBJ1-3; no definite D call. This CDR3 has 16 amino acids. Germline CDR1 is SGHRS and CDR2 is YFSETQ. V gave up 6 bases and J gave up 4 bases, with 20 bases separating them. CDR3 region: CASTLLGRGSGNTIYF. CDR3 DNA: TGCGCCAGCACCCTGTTGGGTCGGGGAAGCGGAAACACCATATATTTT.

The chain recombines TRBV20-1 with TRBJ2-7; a weak D match, TRBD2 (5 bases). Per germline, CDR1 DFQATT and CDR2 SNEGSKA (reference sequence). Trimming took 3 bases from V and 0 from J, leaving 21 bases between them. The CDR3 is 17 residues long. The CDR3 protein is CSASLATRGLSSYEQYF. In DNA, the CDR3 is TGCAGTGCTAGTTTGGCCACCCGGGGTCTTAGCTCCTACGAGCAGTACTTC.

This chain joins TRBV5-1 and TRBJ1-3; 8 bases are shared with TRBD1. From germline, CDR1 is SGHRS and CDR2 YFSETQ. The trim removed 4 bases at V and 0 bases at J, leaving 6 bases unmatched. The CDR3 sequence is 16 residues long. CDR3 in amino acids: CASSRQGTSSGNTIYF. The CDR3 coding sequence is TGCGCCAGCAGCCGACAGGGGACTTCCTCTGGAAACACCATATATTTT.

The V and J genes are TRBV27 and TRBJ2-5; possibly TRBD1 for D (6 bases). Germline CDR1 MNHEY, CDR2 SMNVEV (reference sequence). This CDR3 has 12 residues. V was shortened by 5 bases and J by 5 bases, with 9 bases between the two germline ends. The CDR3 DNA reads TGTGCCAGCAGTGCTAGGGGGGAGACCCAGTACTTC. This sequence encodes CASSARGETQYF.

The CDR3: CASSRGLGQPQHF. The CDR3 DNA sequence: TGTGCCAGCAGTAGGGGGCTAGGGCAGCCCCAGCATTTT. The V and J genes are TRBV7-9 and TRBJ1-5; 7 nucleotides align to TRBD1. The CDR3 contains 13 residues. Germline lookup yields CDR1 SEHNR and CDR2 FQNEAQ (reference sequence). Losses at the gene ends were 6 bases for V and 7 bases for J; bases not matched to a gene: 6. Full variable domain (outside the CDR3, taken from reference TRBV7-9 and TRBJ1-5): DTGVSQNPRHKITKRGQNVTFRCDPISEHNRLYWYRQTLGQGPEFLTYFQNEAQLEKSRLLSDRFSAERPKGSFSTLEIQRTEQGDSAMYLCASSRGLGQPQHFGDGTRLSIL.